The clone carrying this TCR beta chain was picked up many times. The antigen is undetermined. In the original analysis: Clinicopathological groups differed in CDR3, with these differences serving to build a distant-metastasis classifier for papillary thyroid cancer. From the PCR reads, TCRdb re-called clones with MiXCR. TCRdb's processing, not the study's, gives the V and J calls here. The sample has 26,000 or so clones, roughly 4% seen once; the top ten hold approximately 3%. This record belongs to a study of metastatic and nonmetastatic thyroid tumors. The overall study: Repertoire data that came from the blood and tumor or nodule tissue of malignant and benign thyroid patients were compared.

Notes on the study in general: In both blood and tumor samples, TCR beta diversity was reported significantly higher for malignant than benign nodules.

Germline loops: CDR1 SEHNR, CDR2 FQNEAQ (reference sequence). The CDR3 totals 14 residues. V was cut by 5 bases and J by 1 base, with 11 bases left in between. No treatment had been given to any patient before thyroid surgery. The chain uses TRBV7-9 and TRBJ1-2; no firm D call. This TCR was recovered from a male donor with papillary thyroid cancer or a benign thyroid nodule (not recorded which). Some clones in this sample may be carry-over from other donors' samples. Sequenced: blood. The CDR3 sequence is CASSPRALNYGYTF. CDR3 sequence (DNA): TGTGCCAGCAGCCCCCGAGCCCTTAACTATGGCTACACCTTC.